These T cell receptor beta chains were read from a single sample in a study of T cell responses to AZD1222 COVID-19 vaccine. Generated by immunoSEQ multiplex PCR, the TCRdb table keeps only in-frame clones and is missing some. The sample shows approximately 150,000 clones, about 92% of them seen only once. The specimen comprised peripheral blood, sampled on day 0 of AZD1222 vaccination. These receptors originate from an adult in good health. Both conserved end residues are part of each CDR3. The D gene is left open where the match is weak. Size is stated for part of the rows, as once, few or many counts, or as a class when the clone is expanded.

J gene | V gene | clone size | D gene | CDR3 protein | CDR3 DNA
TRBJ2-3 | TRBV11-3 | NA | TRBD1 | CASSSGTGATDTQYF | TGTGCCAGCAGCTCCGGGACAGGGGCCACAGATACGCAGTATTTT
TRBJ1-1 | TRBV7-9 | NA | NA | CASSPDTEAFF | TGTGCCAGCAGTCCGGACACTGAAGCTTTCTTT
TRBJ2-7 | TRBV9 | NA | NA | CASSVEGRASSYEQYF | TGTGCCAGCAGCGTAGAAGGCAGGGCGAGCTCCTACGAGCAGTACTTC
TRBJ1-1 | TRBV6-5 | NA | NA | CASSYSSRGHSTEAFF | TGTGCCAGCAGTTACTCGTCCCGGGGGCACAGCACTGAAGCTTTCTTT
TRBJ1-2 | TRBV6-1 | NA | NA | CASSDFVGGGYTF | TGTGCCAGCAGTGATTTCGTTGGGGGGGGCTACACCTTC
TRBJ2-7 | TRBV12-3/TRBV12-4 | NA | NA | CASSFTRTATYF | TGTGCCAGCAGTTTTACCCGGACAGCCACCTACTTC
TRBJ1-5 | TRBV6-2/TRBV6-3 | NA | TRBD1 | CASSSGRGRFQPQHF | TGTGCCAGCAGTTCTGGCAGGGGGCGTTTCCAGCCCCAGCATTTT
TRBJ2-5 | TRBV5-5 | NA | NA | CASSLEFGGQVGLGQETQYF | TGTGCCAGCAGCTTGGAATTTGGGGGGCAGGTCGGTTTGGGCCAAGAGACCCAGTACTTC
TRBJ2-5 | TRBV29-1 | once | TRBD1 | CSSRQGAGETQYF | TGCAGCTCCCGACAGGGGGCGGGAGAGACCCAGTACTTC
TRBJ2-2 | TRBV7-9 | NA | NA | CASSSNRDPTGELFF | TGTGCCAGCAGCTCGAACAGGGATCCCACCGGGGAGCTGTTTTTT
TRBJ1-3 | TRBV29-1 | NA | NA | CSVGGSGNTIYF | TGCAGCGTCGGGGGGTCTGGAAACACCATATATTTT
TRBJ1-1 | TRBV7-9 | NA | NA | CASSPRGPEDGEAFF | TGTGCCAGCAGCCCCCGCGGGCCAGAAGACGGTGAAGCTTTCTTT
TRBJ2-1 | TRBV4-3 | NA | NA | CASSPQGDEQFF | TGCGCCAGCAGCCCCCAAGGTGATGAGCAGTTCTTC
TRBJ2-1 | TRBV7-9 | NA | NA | CASSLDWGEQFF | TGTGCCAGCAGCTTAGATTGGGGTGAGCAGTTCTTC
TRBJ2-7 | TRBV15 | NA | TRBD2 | CATSRDFSASGFYEQYF | TGTGCCACCAGCAGAGATTTCTCGGCTAGCGGTTTTTACGAGCAGTACTTC
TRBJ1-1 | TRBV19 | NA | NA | CASSITVGDGAFF | TGTGCCAGTAGTATAACGGTGGGTGACGGAGCTTTCTTT
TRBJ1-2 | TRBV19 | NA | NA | CASSIPPGNYYGYTF | TGTGCCAGTAGTATACCGCCGGGGAACTACTATGGCTACACCTTC
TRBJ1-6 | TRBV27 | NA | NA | CASSFMDAVNSPLHF | TGTGCCAGCAGTTTCATGGACGCAGTTAATTCACCCCTCCACTTT
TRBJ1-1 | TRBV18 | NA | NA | CASSTWTANTEAFF | TGTGCCAGCTCAACCTGGACAGCAAACACTGAAGCTTTCTTT
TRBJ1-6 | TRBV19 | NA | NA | CASSITRDGNSPLHF | TGTGCCAGTAGTATAACCAGGGACGGAAATTCACCCCTCCACTTT
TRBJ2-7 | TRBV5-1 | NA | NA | CASSLRSSGTGPYEQYF | TGCGCCAGCAGCTTGCGGAGCAGCGGGACAGGCCCCTACGAGCAGTACTTC
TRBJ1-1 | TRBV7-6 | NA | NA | CASSLHGAEAFF | TGTGCCAGCAGCCTCCATGGGGCTGAAGCTTTCTTT
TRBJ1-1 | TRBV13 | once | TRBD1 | CASSSREDYRGLNLDEAFF | TGTGCCAGCAGCTCCAGAGAAGACTACAGGGGGCTAAACCTCGATGAAGCTTTCTTT
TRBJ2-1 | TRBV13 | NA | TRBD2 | CASSPTSGAYNEQFF | TGTGCCAGCAGCCCGACTAGCGGGGCGTACAATGAGCAGTTCTTC
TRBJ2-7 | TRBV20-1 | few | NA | CSAHDGDEQYF | TGCAGTGCTCATGACGGCGACGAGCAGTACTTC
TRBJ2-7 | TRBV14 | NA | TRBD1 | CASSQGQGVFYEQYF | TGTGCCAGCAGCCAAGGACAGGGTGTGTTCTACGAGCAGTACTTC
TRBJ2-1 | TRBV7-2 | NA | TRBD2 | CASSPPGLAGGGYNEQFF | TGTGCCAGCAGCCCCCCGGGACTAGCGGGAGGGGGCTACAATGAGCAGTTCTTC
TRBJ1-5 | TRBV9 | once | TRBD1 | CASSGAGTGINQPQHF | TGTGCCAGCAGCGGAGCCGGGACAGGGATCAATCAGCCCCAGCATTTT
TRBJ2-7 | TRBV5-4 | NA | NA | CASSSTPYSSEQYF | TGTGCCAGCAGCTCTACCCCATACAGCTCCGAGCAGTACTTC
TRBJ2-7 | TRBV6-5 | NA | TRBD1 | CASSPPGQGGYEQYF | TGTGCCAGCAGTCCTCCGGGACAGGGGGGTTACGAGCAGTACTTC
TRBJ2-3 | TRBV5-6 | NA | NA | CASSLLEGDTQYF | TGTGCCAGCAGCCTATTGGAGGGTGATACGCAGTATTTT
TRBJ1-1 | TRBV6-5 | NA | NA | CASGSGRLTEAFF | TGTGCCAGCGGTTCGGGACGACTCACTGAAGCTTTCTTT
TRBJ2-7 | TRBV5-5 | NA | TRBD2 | CASSLPSGGLRYEQYF | TGTGCCAGCAGCTTGCCTAGCGGGGGGCTACGCTACGAGCAGTACTTC
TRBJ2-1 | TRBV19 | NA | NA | CASSIGGLRMFF | TGTGCCAGTAGTATCGGAGGACTAAGGATGTTCTTC
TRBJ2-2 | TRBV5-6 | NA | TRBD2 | CASSLWEGALNTGELFF | TGTGCCAGCAGCTTGTGGGAGGGAGCTCTGAACACCGGGGAGCTGTTTTTT
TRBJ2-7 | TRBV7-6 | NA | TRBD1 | CASSLVGTGGGEQYF | TGTGCCAGCAGCTTAGTGGGGACAGGGGGGGGTGAGCAGTACTTC
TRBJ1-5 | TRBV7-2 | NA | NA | CASSLTGNQPQHF | TGTGCCAGCAGCTTAACAGGGAATCAGCCCCAGCATTTT